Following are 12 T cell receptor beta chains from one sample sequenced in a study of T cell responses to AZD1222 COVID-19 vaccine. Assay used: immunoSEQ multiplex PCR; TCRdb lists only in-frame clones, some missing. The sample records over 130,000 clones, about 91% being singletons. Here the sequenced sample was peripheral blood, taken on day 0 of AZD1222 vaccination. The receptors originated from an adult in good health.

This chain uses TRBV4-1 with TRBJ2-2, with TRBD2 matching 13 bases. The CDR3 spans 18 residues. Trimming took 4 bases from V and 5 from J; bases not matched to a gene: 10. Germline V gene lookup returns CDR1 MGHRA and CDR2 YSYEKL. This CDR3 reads CASSLLTSGGARTGELFF. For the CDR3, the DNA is TGCGCCAGCAGCCTCCTCACTAGCGGGGGGGCCCGAACCGGGGAGCTGTTTTTT.

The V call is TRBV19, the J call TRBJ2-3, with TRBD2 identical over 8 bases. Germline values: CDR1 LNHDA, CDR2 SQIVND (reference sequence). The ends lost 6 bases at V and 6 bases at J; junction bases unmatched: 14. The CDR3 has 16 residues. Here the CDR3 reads CASRPLTSGVKDTQYF. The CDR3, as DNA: TGTGCCAGTAGACCTCTTACTAGCGGAGTCAAGGATACGCAGTATTTT.

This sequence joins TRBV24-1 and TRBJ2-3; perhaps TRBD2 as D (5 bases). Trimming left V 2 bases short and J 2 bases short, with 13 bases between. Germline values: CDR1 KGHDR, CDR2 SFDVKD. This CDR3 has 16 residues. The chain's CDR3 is CATSDSRAALTDTQYF. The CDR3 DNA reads TGTGCCACCAGTGATTCACGAGCGGCCCTCACAGATACGCAGTATTTT.

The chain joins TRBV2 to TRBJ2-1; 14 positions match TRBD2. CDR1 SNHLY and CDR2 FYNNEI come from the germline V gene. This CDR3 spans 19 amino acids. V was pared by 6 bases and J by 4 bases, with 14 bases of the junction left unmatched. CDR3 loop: CASRPTTGLAGGGYNEQFF. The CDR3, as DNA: TGTGCCAGCAGGCCCACGACCGGACTAGCGGGAGGAGGTTACAATGAGCAGTTCTTC.

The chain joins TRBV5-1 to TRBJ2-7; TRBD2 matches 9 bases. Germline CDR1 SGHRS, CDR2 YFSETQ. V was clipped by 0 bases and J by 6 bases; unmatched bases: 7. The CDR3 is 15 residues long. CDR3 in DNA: TGCGCCAGCAGCTTGGATCCGGGACTAGCCGGCGAGCAGTACTTC. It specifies CASSLDPGLAGEQYF.

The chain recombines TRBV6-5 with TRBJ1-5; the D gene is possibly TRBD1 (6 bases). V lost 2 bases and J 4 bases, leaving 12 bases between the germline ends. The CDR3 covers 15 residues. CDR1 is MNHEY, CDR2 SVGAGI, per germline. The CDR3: CASSYGGGRNQPQHF. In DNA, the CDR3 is TGTGCCAGCAGTTACGGAGGGGGAAGGAATCAGCCCCAGCATTTT.

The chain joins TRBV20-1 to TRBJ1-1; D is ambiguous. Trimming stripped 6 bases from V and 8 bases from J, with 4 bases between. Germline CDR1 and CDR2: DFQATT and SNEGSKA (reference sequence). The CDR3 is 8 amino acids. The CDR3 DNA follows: TGCAGTGCACTCGAAGCTTTCTTT. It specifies CSALEAFF.

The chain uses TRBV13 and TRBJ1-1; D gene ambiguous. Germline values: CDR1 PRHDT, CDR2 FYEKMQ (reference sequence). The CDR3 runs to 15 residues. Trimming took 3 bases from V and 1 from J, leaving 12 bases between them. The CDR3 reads CASSFPGVGNTEAFF. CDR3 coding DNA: TGTGCCAGCAGCTTCCCCGGGGTAGGGAACACTGAAGCTTTCTTT.

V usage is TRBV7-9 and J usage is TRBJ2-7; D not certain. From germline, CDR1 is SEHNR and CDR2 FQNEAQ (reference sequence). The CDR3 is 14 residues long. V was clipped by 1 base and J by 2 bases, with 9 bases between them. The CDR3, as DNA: TGTGCCAGCAGCTTAGATCTGGGCACCTACGAGCAGTACTTC. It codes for CASSLDLGTYEQYF.

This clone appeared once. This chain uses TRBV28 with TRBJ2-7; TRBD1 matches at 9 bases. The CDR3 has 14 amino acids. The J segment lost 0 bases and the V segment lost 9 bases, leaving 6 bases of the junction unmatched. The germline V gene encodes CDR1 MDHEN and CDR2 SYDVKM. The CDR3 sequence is CASGRDRVSYEQYF. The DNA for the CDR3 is TGTGCCAGTGGTCGGGACAGGGTCTCCTACGAGCAGTACTTC.

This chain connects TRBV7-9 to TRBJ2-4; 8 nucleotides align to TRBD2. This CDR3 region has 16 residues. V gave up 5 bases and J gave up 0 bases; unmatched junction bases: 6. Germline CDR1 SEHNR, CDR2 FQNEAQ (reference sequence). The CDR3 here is CASSTSGGGAKNIQYF. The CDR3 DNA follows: TGTGCCAGCAGCACCTCCGGGGGGGGAGCCAAAAACATTCAGTACTTC.

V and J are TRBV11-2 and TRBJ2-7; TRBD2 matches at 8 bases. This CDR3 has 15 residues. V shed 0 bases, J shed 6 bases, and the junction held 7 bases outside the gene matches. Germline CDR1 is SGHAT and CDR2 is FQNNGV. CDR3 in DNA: TGTGCCAGCAGCTTAGAGGGACTAGAGGATTCCGAGCAGTACTTC. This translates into CASSLEGLEDSEQYF.